Many counts were recorded for the clone carrying this TCR beta chain. Its antigen is as yet unknown. The data derive from a study of T-cell reconstitution after alpha-beta-depleted transplantation in children. Regarding the study as a whole: The authors attributed T-cell counts and diversity one year after transplant mostly to newly produced T cells. Some patients' high day-60 TCRbeta diversity was traced to surviving recipient T cells and thymic progenitors. Several hundred expanded graft clones reportedly gave rise to the alpha-beta T cells present about two months after transplant.

Construction of the TCRbeta library involved unique molecular identifiers. TCRdb ran MiXCR on the PCR reads and lists one entry per CDR3 protein. The profile covers 190,000 or so distinct CDR3 sequences, with 6.3% appearing a single time and about 4.4% taken by the ten largest. The CDR3 is 15 amino acids. Deletions cut 2 bases from V and 1 base from J, with 12 bases between. The germline V gene encodes CDR1 LGHNA and CDR2 YSLEER. V usage is TRBV4-3 and J usage is TRBJ2-7; no definite D call. The receptor was derived from a girl under three years old with combined immunodeficiency, due to receive a stem cell transplant. This material consisted of PBMCs, taken before TCRalphabeta/CD19-depleted stem cell transplant. In nucleotides, the CDR3 is TGCGCCAGCAGCCAACGACTCTTATCATCCTACGAGCAGTACTTC. This gives the protein CASSQRLLSSYEQYF.